The sequence of this T cell receptor beta chain was determined in a study of PD-1 blockade in mismatch repair-deficient tumors. The repertoire was sequenced with immunoSEQ multiplex PCR; TCRdb's copy has only in-frame clones and lacks some. The data hold roughly 120,000 clones, with over 65% observed a single time. In its sample, this clone was seen a few times. Germline assignment: CDR1 GTSNPN and CDR2 SVGIG (reference sequence). This CDR3 comprises 16 residues. Trimming pared 2 bases from V and 6 bases from J, leaving 20 bases between. Sequenced material: peripheral blood, taken around 60 weeks after starting pembrolizumab. The sequence was obtained from an adult with mismatch repair-deficient cancer. The chain has TRBV30 and TRBJ1-5; possibly TRBD1 for D (6 bases). CDR3 in amino acids: CAWSHWDWGGAQPQHF. The CDR3 DNA reads as TGTGCCTGGAGTCATTGGGACTGGGGGGGGGCTCAGCCCCAGCATTTT.